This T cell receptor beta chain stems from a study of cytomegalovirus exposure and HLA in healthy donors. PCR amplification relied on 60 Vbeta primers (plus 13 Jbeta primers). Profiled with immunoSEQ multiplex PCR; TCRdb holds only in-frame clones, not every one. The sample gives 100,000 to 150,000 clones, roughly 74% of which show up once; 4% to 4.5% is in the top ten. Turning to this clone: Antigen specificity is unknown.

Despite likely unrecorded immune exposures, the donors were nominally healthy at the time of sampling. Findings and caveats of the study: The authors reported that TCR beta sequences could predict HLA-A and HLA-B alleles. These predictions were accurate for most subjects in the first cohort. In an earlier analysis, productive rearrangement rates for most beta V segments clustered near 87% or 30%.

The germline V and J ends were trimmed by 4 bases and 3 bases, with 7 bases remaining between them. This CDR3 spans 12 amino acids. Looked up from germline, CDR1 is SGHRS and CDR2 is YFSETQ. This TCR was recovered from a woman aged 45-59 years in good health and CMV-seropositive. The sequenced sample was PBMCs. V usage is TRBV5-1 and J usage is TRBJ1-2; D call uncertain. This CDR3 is CASSHGDYGYTF. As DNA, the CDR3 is TGCGCCAGCAGCCACGGGGACTATGGCTACACCTTC.